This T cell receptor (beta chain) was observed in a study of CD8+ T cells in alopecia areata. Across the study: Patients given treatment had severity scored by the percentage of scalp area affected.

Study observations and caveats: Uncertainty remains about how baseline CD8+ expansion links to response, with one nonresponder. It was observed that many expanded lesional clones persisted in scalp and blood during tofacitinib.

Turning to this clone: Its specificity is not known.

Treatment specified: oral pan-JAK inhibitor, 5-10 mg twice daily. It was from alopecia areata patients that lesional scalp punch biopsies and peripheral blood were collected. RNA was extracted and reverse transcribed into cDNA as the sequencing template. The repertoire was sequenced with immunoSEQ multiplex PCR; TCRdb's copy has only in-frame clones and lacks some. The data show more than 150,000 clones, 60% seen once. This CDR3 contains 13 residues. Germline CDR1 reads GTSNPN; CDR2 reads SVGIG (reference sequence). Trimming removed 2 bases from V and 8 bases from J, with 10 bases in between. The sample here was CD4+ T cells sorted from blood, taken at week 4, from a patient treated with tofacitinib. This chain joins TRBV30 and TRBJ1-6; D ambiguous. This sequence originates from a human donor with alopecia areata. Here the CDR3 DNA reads TGTGCCTGGAGTCGGCGGGAGCATTCACCCCTCCACTTT. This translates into CAWSRREHSPLHF.